A selection of T cell receptor beta chains follows, all from one sample in a study of blood T cell repertoires in COVID-19. Assay: immunoSEQ multiplex PCR; the TCRdb copy retains only in-frame clones and omits some. The sample includes roughly 440,000 clones, 70% to 90% of them seen just once. Source material: peripheral blood. The receptor set was obtained from a woman aged 50 to 60 with COVID-19, enrolled during active disease. CDR3s include the opening cysteine and the closing phenylalanine or tryptophan. The D gene is left open where the match is weak. Rows may omit the clone size; those that give it use once, few, many or a size class.

TRBV3-1/TRBV3-2,TRBJ2-7,once,-,TGTGCCAGCAGCCAATTAGGAGGGCAGAACGAGCAGTACTTC,CASSQLGGQNEQYF
TRBV3-1/TRBV3-2,TRBJ1-1,-,-,TGTGCCAGCAGCCAAGATGGAGGAGCCACTGAAGCTTTCTTT,CASSQDGGATEAFF
TRBV9,TRBJ2-7,-,TRBD1,TGTGCCAGCAGCGTATGGGGACAGAGCGAGCAGTACTTC,CASSVWGQSEQYF
TRBV4-2,TRBJ2-3,-,TRBD2,TGTGCCAGCAGCCAAGAGTTGGCCACTAGCGGGGCTAACCGGGATACGCAGTATTTT,CASSQELATSGANRDTQYF
TRBV7-9,TRBJ1-4,-,TRBD1,TGTGCCAGCAGCTTAGCACAGGGGGAAATTAATGAAAAACTGTTTTTT,CASSLAQGEINEKLFF
TRBV7-9,TRBJ2-2,-,-,TGTGCCAGCAGCTTAGATGGAGCGGAGACGGACACCGGGGAGCTGTTTTTT,CASSLDGAETDTGELFF
TRBV24-1,TRBJ2-3,-,-,TGTGCCACCAGTGCCGACTACCGAGATACGCAGTATTTT,CATSADYRDTQYF
TRBV11-2,TRBJ1-2,-,-,TGTGCCAGCAGCCCGAATGTGATCAGCTATGGCTACACCTTC,CASSPNVISYGYTF
TRBV5-1,TRBJ1-4,once,-,TGCGCCAGCAGCGTACAGGGAAATAATGAAAAACTGTTTTTT,CASSVQGNNEKLFF
TRBV18,TRBJ1-1,-,-,TGTGCCAGCTCACCTTCCCCCCAGGTTACCACTGAAGCTTTCTTT,CASSPSPQVTTEAFF
TRBV6-5,TRBJ1-5,-,TRBD1,TGTGCCAGCAGTTCCCGGACAGGGAGCAATCAGCCCCAGCATTTT,CASSSRTGSNQPQHF
TRBV5-1,TRBJ1-2,-,TRBD1,TGCGCCAGCAGCTTGGGGTCACAGGTTACAGGGGATGGCTACACCTTC,CASSLGSQVTGDGYTF
TRBV24-1,TRBJ2-3,-,-,TGTGCCACCAGTGCCCAGGGTGGTGGCACAGATACGCAGTATTTT,CATSAQGGGTDTQYF
TRBV5-4,TRBJ2-7,-,TRBD2,TGTGCCAGCAGCTTAGGGACTAGCGGGGGGGCAAACGAGCAGTACTTC,CASSLGTSGGANEQYF
TRBV6-6,TRBJ2-7,-,-,TGTGCCAGCGAAGGCGGTTCGTACGAGCAGTACTTC,CASEGGSYEQYF
TRBV6-5,TRBJ1-2,once,TRBD1,TGTGCCAGCAGTTACCGGGGACAGGGGGCACGGGGCTACACCTTC,CASSYRGQGARGYTF
TRBV3-1/TRBV3-2,TRBJ2-7,-,TRBD1,TGTGCCAGCAGCTCCCGACAGGGCCTCTCCTACGAGCAGTACTTC,CASSSRQGLSYEQYF
TRBV7-7,TRBJ1-1,once,TRBD1,TGTGCCAGCAGCCCAGGGGGCCGGAACACTGAAGCTTTCTTT,CASSPGGRNTEAFF
TRBV5-4,TRBJ1-2,-,-,TGTGCCAGCAGCCTCCCCGGGGGGTCCTCCTCTCTGGGCTACACCTTC,CASSLPGGSSSLGYTF
TRBV15,TRBJ1-1,-,-,TGTGCCACCAGCAGAGTCAGGGGCGCTGAAGCTTTCTTT,CATSRVRGAEAFF
TRBV27,TRBJ1-1,-,TRBD1,TGTGCCAGCAGTCCCCAGGACAGGGGGATCACTGAAGCTTTCTTT,CASSPQDRGITEAFF
TRBV2,TRBJ1-2,once,-,TGTGCCAGCAGTCCAGGGTACTATGGCTACACCTTC,CASSPGYYGYTF
TRBV19,TRBJ1-2,-,-,TGTGCCAGTAGTATGGATCGATGGGGGCCGGACTATGGCTACACCTTC,CASSMDRWGPDYGYTF
TRBV19,TRBJ1-2,-,-,TGTGCCAGTAGGGGGTTCGGGGGGCTTGGCTACACCTTC,CASRGFGGLGYTF
TRBV11-2,TRBJ1-1,-,TRBD1,TGTGCCAGCAGCATAACGAACAGGGGTGGAGACGAAGCTTTCTTT,CASSITNRGGDEAFF
TRBV3-1/TRBV3-2,TRBJ1-2,-,-,TGTGCCAGCAGCCAAGATTTGGCGGGTGGGTATGGCTACACCTTC,CASSQDLAGGYGYTF
TRBV19,TRBJ1-2,-,TRBD1,TGTGCCAGTAGTCTTCCAGGGGGAGACTATGGCTACACCTTC,CASSLPGGDYGYTF
TRBV5-1,TRBJ2-3,-,TRBD1,TGCGCCAGCAGCTTACAGGGGAAGGGGACAGATACGCAGTATTTT,CASSLQGKGTDTQYF
TRBV19,TRBJ1-2,-,-,TGTGCCAGTAGTATAGGAGGCACGCGGTATCCCGGCTACACCTTC,CASSIGGTRYPGYTF
TRBV25-1,TRBJ1-1,few,TRBD1,TGTGCCAGCAGGGGATGGACAGGGGTGAACACTGAAGCTTTCTTT,CASRGWTGVNTEAFF
TRBV7-8,TRBJ1-5,-,-,TGTGCCAGCAGCTTAGCGGGCCCGGGAGGGCGTCAGCCCCAGCATTTT,CASSLAGPGGRQPQHF
TRBV7-2,TRBJ1-2,-,-,TGTGCCAGCAGCTTACAACAGAACTATGGCTACACCTTC,CASSLQQNYGYTF
TRBV2,TRBJ2-2,-,-,TGTGCCAGCAGTGATTGGAGGGTTTCTCACACCGGGGAGCTGTTTTTT,CASSDWRVSHTGELFF
TRBV19,TRBJ1-2,-,TRBD1,TGTGCCAGTAGTATTGTAGGGGGCCACTATGGCTACACCTTC,CASSIVGGHYGYTF
TRBV2,TRBJ2-6,-,-,TGTGCCAGCAATTTGGACTACCCCTCTGGGGCCAACGTCCTGACTTTC,CASNLDYPSGANVLTF
TRBV5-4,TRBJ2-2,-,TRBD2,TGTGCCAGCAGCGGAGCGGGACTTAACACCGGGGAGCTGTTTTTT,CASSGAGLNTGELFF
TRBV7-6,TRBJ2-6,-,-,TGTGCCAGCAGCCCAGCAGGTGTCGGAGGATGGGGGGCCAACGTCCTGACTTTC,CASSPAGVGGWGANVLTF
TRBV27,TRBJ1-6,-,-,TGTGCCAGCAGAAAGCAGCCCTCCGGAGCCTTAAATTCACCCCTCCACTTT,CASRKQPSGALNSPLHF
TRBV10-3,TRBJ2-1,-,TRBD2,TGTGCCATCAGCGATGATCTTAAGCGGGGGGGTATCTTC,CAISDDLKRGGIF
TRBV15,TRBJ2-1,once,-,TGTGCCACCAGGACGGACAGCGCCAATGAGCAGTTCTTC,CATRTDSANEQFF
TRBV9,TRBJ2-3,-,-,TGTGCCAGCAGCGTATCCCCCCGACGGGGCACAGATACGCAGTATTTT,CASSVSPRRGTDTQYF
TRBV3-1/TRBV3-2,TRBJ1-6,few,TRBD1,TGTGCCAGCAGCCGGACAGGCTGGGATTCACCCCTCCACTTT,CASSRTGWDSPLHF